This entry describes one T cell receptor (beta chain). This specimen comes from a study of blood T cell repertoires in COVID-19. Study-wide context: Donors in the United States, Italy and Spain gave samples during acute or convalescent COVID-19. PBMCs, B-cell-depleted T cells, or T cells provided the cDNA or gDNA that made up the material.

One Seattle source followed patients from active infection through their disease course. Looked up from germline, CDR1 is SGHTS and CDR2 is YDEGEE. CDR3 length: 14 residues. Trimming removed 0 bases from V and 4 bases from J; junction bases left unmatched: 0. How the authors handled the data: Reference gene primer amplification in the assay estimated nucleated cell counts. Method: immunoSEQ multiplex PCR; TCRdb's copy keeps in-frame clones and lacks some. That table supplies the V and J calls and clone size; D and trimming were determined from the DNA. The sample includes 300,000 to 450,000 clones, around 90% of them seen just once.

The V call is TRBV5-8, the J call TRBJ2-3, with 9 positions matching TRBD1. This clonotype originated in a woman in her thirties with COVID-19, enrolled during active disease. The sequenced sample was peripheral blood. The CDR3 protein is CASSLGQGADTQYF. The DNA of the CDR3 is TGTGCCAGCAGCTTGGGACAGGGGGCAGATACGCAGTATTTT.